These 16 T cell receptor beta chains share one sample of origin, sequenced in a study of shared clonotypes between healthy human individuals. Produced via immunoSEQ multiplex PCR; TCRdb's table is partial and in-frame only. The sample holds fewer than 700,000 clones, around 81% seen once. Sequenced sample: PBMCs. These receptors all come from a woman between 40 and 55 years old in good health. Some clones in this sample may be carry-over from other donors' samples.

The genes are TRBV5-4 and TRBJ1-5; D ambiguous. The CDR3 contains 16 residues. With 0 bases removed from V and 0 bases from J, the gap between germline ends came to 10 bases. The germline CDR1 and CDR2 sequences are SGHNT and YYREEE (reference sequence). CDR3: CASSLGPGDSNQPQHF. CDR3 coding DNA: TGTGCCAGCAGCTTGGGTCCCGGGGATAGCAATCAGCCCCAGCATTTT.

This clone has just a few counts. The chain combines TRBV12-2 with TRBJ1-5. TRBV12-2 is a pseudogene segment. The CDR3 has 11 residues. CDR3 coding DNA: TGTGCAAGTCGCTTACATCAGCCCCAGCATTTT. This codes for CASRLHQPQHF.

This clone appeared many times. The chain is built from TRBV28 and TRBJ2-7; D may be TRBD2 (6 bases). Trimming shortened V by 4 bases and J by 5 bases, and 18 bases separated the two germline ends. The CDR3 loop spans 15 amino acids. The germline V gene has CDR1 MDHEN and CDR2 SYDVKM. The CDR3: CASSSGGSGDDEQYF. The DNA of the CDR3 is TGTGCCAGCAGTTCCGGGGGTAGCGGTGACGACGAGCAGTACTTC.

J is TRBJ2-1 and V is TRBV30; D call uncertain. CDR1 is GTSNPN and CDR2 is SVGIG in the germline V gene (reference sequence). Between the trimmed V and J ends, which lost 0 bases and 8 bases, there was a span of 5 bases. The length of the CDR3 is 11 residues. CDR3 region: CAWSVRYEQFF. The CDR3 DNA sequence: TGTGCCTGGAGTGTACGCTATGAGCAGTTCTTC.

The DNA of the CDR3 is TGTGCCAGCAGTTTCCTAGCGGGAGGGAACTACAATGAGCAGTTCTTC. It is translated as CASSFLAGGNYNEQFF. The chain carries TRBV28 and TRBJ2-1; 12 bases align to TRBD2. This CDR3 spans 16 amino acids. The germline gives CDR1 MDHEN, CDR2 SYDVKM. Losses at the gene ends were 3 bases for V and 3 bases for J; bases not matched to a gene: 3.

This clone was recorded once. This chain uses TRBV18 with TRBJ1-1, with D unclear. The CDR3 covers 15 residues. Per the germline V gene, CDR1 is KGHSH and CDR2 is LQKENI. V lost 3 bases and J 0 bases, leaving 11 bases between the germline ends. The CDR3 nucleotides are TGTGCCAGCTCACCCCGCCCTCTTATGAACACTGAAGCTTTCTTT. This gives the protein CASSPRPLMNTEAFF.

For this clone: A clone one base away is much larger, so this may be a read error. In nucleotides, the CDR3 is TGTGCCAGCAGCTTAGAAGATACGCAGTATTTT. It translates to CASSLEDTQYF. This chain connects TRBV11-2 to TRBJ2-3, with D unresolved. Germline V lookup: CDR1 SGHAT, CDR2 FQNNGV. Between the trimmed V and J ends, which lost 0 bases and 5 bases, there was a span of 0 bases. This CDR3 region has 11 residues.

V usage is TRBV11-3 and J usage is TRBJ1-2, with TRBD1 matching over 7 bases. V gave up 5 bases and J gave up 0 bases; unmatched junction bases: 6. The V gene's germline CDR1 is SGHNT and CDR2 YENEEA. The CDR3 runs to 15 residues. CDR3 sequence: CASSRTGIPNYGYTF. The CDR3 nucleotides are TGTGCCAGCAGCCGGACAGGCATTCCTAACTATGGCTACACCTTC. Full variable domain (rest looked up from reference TRBV11-3 and TRBJ1-2): EAGVVQSPRYKIIEKKQPVAFWCNPISGHNTLYWYLQNLGQGPELLIRYENEEAVDDSQLPKDRFSAERLKGVDSTLKIQPAELGDSAVYLCASSRTGIPNYGYTFGSGTRLTVV.

The V gene is TRBV7-3, the J gene TRBJ2-6, with D possibly being TRBD1 (5 bases). V lost 2 bases to trimming and J lost 2 bases, with 7 bases between them. CDR1 is SGHTA and CDR2 is FQGTGA in the germline V gene. The CDR3 has 15 amino acids. The CDR3 DNA is TGTGCCAGCAGCTTATCCAGGGCTGGGGCCAACGTCCTGACTTTC. It encodes CASSLSRAGANVLTF.

The chain carries TRBV5-4 and TRBJ1-4; D unresolved. V was trimmed by 0 bases and J by 5 bases, leaving 8 bases between them. Germline values: CDR1 SGHNT, CDR2 YYREEE (reference sequence). The CDR3 has 14 residues. The CDR3 protein is CASSLVGKNEKLFF. The CDR3 nucleotides read TGTGCCAGCAGCTTGGTAGGGAAAAATGAAAAACTGTTTTTT. Variable domain in full (rest from reference TRBV5-4 and TRBJ1-4): ETGVTQSPTHLIKTRGQQVTLRCSSQSGHNTVSWYQQALGQGPQFIFQYYREEENGRGNFPPRFSGLQFPNYSSELNVNALELDDSALYLCASSLVGKNEKLFFGSGTQLSVL.

This clone was seen only a few times. The V and J genes are TRBV7-9 and TRBJ1-4; possibly TRBD1 for D (6 bases). The CDR3 is 13 amino acids. Per germline, CDR1 SEHNR and CDR2 FQNEAQ (reference sequence). V was cut by 6 bases and J by 8 bases, with 13 bases left in between. The CDR3: CASSSTGAEKLFF. CDR3 sequence (DNA): TGTGCCAGCAGTTCAACGGGGGCCGAAAAACTGTTTTTT.

The chain employs TRBV6-1 and TRBJ2-2, with 8 positions matching TRBD1. The germline V gene encodes CDR1 MNHNS and CDR2 SASEGT. This CDR3 region has 15 residues. After removal of 7 bases from V and 0 bases from J, the junction contained 4 bases not matched to a gene. This CDR3 reads CASKSDRANTGELFF. CDR3 in DNA: TGTGCCAGCAAATCGGACAGGGCGAACACCGGGGAGCTGTTTTTT.

The gene calls are TRBV27 and TRBJ2-7, with 7 positions matching TRBD1. From germline, CDR1 is MNHEY and CDR2 SMNVEV (reference sequence). After removal of 6 bases from V and 5 bases from J, the junction contained 7 bases not matched to a gene. The CDR3 loop spans 13 amino acids. The CDR3 sequence is CASRTGTVNEQYF. The CDR3 bases are TGTGCCAGCAGGACCGGGACAGTGAACGAGCAGTACTTC.

As for this clone: This specimen includes other DNA sequences encoding the same CDR3. V gene TRBV5-1 combines with J gene TRBJ2-6, with D possibly TRBD1 on 5 matching bases. Trimming cost V 3 bases and J 0 bases, with 7 bases left between them. The CDR3 length is 15 residues. Germline CDR1 SGHRS, CDR2 YFSETQ. CDR3 protein: CASSSDSSGANVLTF. In nucleotides, the CDR3 is TGCGCCAGCAGCTCAGACAGCTCTGGGGCCAACGTCCTGACTTTC.

J is TRBJ2-3 and V is TRBV4-3; no reliable D call. Germline V gene data show CDR1 as LGHNA and CDR2 as YSLEER. The CDR3 runs 14 residues. V was trimmed by 0 bases and J by 0 bases, leaving 4 bases between them. The CDR3 reads CASSQDYSTDTQYF. Here the CDR3 DNA reads TGCGCCAGCAGCCAAGATTACAGCACAGATACGCAGTATTTT.

This clone came up many times. The chain uses TRBV20-1 and TRBJ1-2; D is perhaps TRBD1 (5 bases). Per the germline V gene, CDR1 is DFQATT and CDR2 is SNEGSKA (reference sequence). V dropped 4 bases and J dropped 5 bases, with 5 bases sitting between them. This CDR3 spans 10 amino acids. In nucleotides, the CDR3 is TGCAGTGCTACAGGGTATGGCTACACCTTC. This sequence encodes CSATGYGYTF.